This T cell receptor (beta chain) was identified during a study of T cell repertoires in cytomegalovirus infection. The CDR3 has 13 residues. CDR1 DFQATT and CDR2 SNEGSKA come from the germline V gene (reference sequence). V was shortened by 0 bases and J by 7 bases, with 10 bases between the two germline ends. With respect to this clonotype: Its matching antigen is unknown.

TCRdb re-called the reads through MiXCR, storing one row per CDR3 protein. The repertoire holds a few hundred thousand distinct CDR3 sequences, with approximately 40% as singletons. The source was cultured PBMCs, collected from culture after CMV antigen stimulation. This sequence originates from a human donor in good health (CMV status not recorded). Some clones in this sample may be carry-over from other donors' samples. The chain couples TRBV20-1 to TRBJ1-5, with no clear D. This chain's CDR3 is CSARDLGDQPQHF. CDR3 in DNA: TGCAGTGCTAGAGATCTGGGCGACCAGCCCCAGCATTTT.